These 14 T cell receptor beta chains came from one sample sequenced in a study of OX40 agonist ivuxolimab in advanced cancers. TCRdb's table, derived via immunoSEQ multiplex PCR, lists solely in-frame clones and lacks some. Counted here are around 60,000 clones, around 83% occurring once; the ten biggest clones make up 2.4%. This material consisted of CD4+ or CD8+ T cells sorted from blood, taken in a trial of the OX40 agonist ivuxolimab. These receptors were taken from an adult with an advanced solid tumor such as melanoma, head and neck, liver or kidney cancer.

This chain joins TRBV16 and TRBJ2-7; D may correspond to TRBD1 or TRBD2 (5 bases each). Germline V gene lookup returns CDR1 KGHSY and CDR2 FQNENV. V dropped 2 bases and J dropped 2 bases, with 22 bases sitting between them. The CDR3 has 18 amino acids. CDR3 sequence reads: CASSQRALSSSGPYEQYF. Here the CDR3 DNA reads TGTGCCAGCAGCCAACGGGCCCTTTCGAGCTCGGGGCCCTACGAGCAGTACTTC.

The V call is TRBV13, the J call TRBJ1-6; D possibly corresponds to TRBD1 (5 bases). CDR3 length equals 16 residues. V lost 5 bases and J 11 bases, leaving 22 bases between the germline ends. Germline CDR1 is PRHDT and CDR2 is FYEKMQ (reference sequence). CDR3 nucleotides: TGTGCCAGCAGCCCCCCCCCGGCGGGGGATAGGGCACCCCTCCACTTT. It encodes CASSPPPAGDRAPLHF.

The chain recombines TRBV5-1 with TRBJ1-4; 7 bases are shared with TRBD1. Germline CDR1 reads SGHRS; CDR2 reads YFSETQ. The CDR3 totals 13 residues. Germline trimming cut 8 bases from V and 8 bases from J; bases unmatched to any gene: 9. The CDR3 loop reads CASSTGVQEKLFF. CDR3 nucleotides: TGCGCCAGTTCAACAGGGGTTCAGGAAAAACTGTTTTTT. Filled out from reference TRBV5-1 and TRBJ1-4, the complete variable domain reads KAGVTQTPRYLIKTRGQQVTLSCSPISGHRSVSWYQQTPGQGLQFLFEYFSETQRNKGNFPGRFSGRQFSNSRSEMNVSTLELGDSALYLCASSTGVQEKLFFGSGTQLSVL.

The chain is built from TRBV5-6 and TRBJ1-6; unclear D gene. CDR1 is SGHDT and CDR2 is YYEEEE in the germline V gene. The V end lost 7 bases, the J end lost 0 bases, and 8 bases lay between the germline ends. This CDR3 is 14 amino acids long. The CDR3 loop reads CASVQSSYNSPLHF. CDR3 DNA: TGTGCCAGCGTCCAGAGCTCCTATAATTCACCCCTCCACTTT.

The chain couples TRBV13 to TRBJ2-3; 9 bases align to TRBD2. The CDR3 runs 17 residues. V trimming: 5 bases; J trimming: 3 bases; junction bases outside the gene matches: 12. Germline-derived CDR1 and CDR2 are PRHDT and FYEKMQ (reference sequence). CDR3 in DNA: TGTGCCAGCAGCCCCCGGGCGGGGGGGCTAGTAACAGATACGCAGTATTTT. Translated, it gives CASSPRAGGLVTDTQYF.

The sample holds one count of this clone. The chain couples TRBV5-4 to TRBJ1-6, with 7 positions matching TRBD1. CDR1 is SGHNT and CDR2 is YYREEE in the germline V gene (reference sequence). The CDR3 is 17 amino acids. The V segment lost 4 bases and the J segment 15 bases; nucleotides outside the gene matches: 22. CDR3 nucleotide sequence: TGTGCCAGCAGCCTAACTACACCGACAGGGTTTGAGCGTCTCCTCCACTTT. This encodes CASSLTTPTGFERLLHF. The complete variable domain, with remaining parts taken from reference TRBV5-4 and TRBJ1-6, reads ETGVTQSPTHLIKTRGQQVTLRCSSQSGHNTVSWYQQALGQGPQFIFQYYREEENGRGNFPPRFSGLQFPNYSSELNVNALELDDSALYLCASSLTTPTGFERLLHFGNGTRLTVT.

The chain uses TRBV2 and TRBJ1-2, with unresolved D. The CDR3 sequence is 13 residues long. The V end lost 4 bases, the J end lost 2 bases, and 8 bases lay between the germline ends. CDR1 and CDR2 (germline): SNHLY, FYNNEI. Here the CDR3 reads CASSVVANYGYTF. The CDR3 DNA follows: TGTGCCAGCAGTGTCGTAGCGAACTATGGCTACACCTTC. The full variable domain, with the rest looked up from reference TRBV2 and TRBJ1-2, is EPEVTQTPSHQVTQMGQEVILRCVPISNHLYFYWYRQILGQKVEFLVSFYNNEISEKSEIFDDQFSVERPDGSNFTLKIRSTKLEDSAMYFCASSVVANYGYTFGSGTRLTVV.

CDR3 coding DNA: TGTGCCAGCAGCGTAGACAGGGCCCACAAGGGAGATACGCAGTATTTT. Translation gives CASSVDRAHKGDTQYF. The chain couples TRBV7-2 to TRBJ2-3, with 7 bases that match TRBD1. J lost 5 bases, V lost 5 bases, and 13 bases had no gene match. There are 16 residues in the CDR3. Germline CDR1 reads SGHTA; CDR2 reads FQGNSA.

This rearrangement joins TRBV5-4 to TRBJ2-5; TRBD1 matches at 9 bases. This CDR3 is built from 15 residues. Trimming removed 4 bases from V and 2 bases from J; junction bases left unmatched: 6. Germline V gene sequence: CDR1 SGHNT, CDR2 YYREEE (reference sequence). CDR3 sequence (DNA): TGTGCCAGCAGCCGAGGGGGACAGGGACAAGAGACCCAGTACTTC. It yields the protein CASSRGGQGQETQYF.

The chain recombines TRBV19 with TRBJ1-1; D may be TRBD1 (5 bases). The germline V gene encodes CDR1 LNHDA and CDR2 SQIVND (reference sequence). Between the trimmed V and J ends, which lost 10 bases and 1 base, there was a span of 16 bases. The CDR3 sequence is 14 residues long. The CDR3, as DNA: TGTGCCACCCAGGGCCCGATCAGGAACACTGAAGCTTTCTTT. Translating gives CATQGPIRNTEAFF.

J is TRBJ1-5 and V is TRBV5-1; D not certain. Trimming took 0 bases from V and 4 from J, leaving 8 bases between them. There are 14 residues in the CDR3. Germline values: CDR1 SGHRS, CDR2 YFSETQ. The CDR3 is CASSLDSPNQPQHF. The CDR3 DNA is TGCGCCAGCAGCTTGGACTCACCAAATCAGCCCCAGCATTTT.

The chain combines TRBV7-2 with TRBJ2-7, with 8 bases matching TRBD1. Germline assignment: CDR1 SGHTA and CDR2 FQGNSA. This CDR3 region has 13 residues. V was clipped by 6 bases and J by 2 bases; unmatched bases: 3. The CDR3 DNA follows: TGTGCCAGCAGATGGACAGGGACCTACGAGCAGTACTTC. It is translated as CASRWTGTYEQYF.

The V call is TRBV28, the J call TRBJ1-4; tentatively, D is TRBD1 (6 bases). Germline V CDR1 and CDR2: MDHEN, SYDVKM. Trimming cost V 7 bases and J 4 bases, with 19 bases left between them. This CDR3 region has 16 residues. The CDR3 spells CASTPGVRGGNEKLFF. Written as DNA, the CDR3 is TGTGCCAGCACCCCAGGGGTGCGGGGGGGTAATGAAAAACTGTTTTTT.

The CDR3 bases are TGCGCCAGCAGTTTTGCCGAAAATCAGCCCCAGCATTTT. The encoded protein is CASSFAENQPQHF. The chain uses TRBV5-1 and TRBJ1-5; D call uncertain. This CDR3 comprises 13 residues. The ends were cut back, 5 bases at V and 4 bases at J, with 10 bases in the middle. From germline, CDR1 is SGHRS and CDR2 YFSETQ.